Only a few counts were recorded for the clone carrying this T cell receptor beta chain. MiXCR was run by TCRdb on the 5' RACE reads, yielding one entry per CDR3 protein. The table has nearly 300,000 distinct CDR3 sequences, 7.5% to 9% seen once. The data originate from a study of T cells after yellow fever vaccination. Source: CD4+ T cells sorted from PBMCs, taken 5 days after the yellow fever booster vaccination. This TCR was recovered from a young man who received the YFV17D yellow fever vaccine.

CDR3 DNA sequence: TGTGCCAGCAGCCCGGGACGAGGGGGAAAGACCCAGTACTTC. Translation: CASSPGRGGKTQYF. V gene TRBV12-3 or TRBV12-4 combines with J gene TRBJ2-5; D possibly corresponds to TRBD1 (6 bases). The V gene lost 6 bases and the J gene lost 6 bases, with 17 bases spanning the gap. This CDR3 spans 14 amino acids.